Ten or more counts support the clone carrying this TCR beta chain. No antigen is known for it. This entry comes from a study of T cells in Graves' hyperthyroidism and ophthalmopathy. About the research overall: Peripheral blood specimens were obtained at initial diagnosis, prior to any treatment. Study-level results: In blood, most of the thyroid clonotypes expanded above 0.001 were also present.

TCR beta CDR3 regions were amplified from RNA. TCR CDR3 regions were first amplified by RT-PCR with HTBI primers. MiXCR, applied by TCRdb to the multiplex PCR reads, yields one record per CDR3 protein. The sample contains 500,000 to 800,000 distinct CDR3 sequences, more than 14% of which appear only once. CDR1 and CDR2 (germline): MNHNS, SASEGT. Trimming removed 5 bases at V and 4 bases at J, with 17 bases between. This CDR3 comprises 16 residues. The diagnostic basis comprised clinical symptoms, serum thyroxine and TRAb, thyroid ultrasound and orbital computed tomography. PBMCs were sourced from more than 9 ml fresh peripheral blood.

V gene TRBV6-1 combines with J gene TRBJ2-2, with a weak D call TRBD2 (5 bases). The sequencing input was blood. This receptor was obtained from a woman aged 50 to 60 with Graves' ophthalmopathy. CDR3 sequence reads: CASSYSEGVVTGELFF. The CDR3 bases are TGTGCCAGCAGTTATAGTGAGGGAGTGGTCACCGGGGAGCTGTTTTTT.